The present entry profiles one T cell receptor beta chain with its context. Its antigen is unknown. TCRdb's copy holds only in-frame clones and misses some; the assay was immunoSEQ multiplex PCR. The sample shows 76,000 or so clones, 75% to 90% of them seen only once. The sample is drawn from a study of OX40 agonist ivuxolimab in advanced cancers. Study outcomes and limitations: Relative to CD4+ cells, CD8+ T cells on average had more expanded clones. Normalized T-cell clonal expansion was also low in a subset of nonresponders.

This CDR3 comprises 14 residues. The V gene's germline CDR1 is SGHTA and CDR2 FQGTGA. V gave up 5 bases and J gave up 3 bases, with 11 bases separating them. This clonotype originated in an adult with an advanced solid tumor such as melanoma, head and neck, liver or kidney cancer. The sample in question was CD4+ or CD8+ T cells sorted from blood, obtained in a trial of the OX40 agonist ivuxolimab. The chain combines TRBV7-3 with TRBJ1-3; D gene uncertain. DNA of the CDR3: TGTGCCAGCAGCCCAAGGGCAGGTGGAAACACCATATATTTT. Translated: CASSPRAGGNTIYF.